Described below is a single T cell receptor (beta chain) sequence and its context. No cognate antigen has been identified for it. One base away there is no much larger clone; base qualities are not given. The sample belongs to a study of OX40 agonist ivuxolimab in advanced cancers. Background on the whole study: Ivuxolimab was a fully human IgG2 agonistic monoclonal antibody targeting the costimulatory receptor OX40 (CD134). Intravenous ivuxolimab was administered to patients every 2 weeks at six dose levels: 0.01, 0.1, 0.3, 1.5, 3 and 10 mg/kg. Of the approximately 54 dose-escalation patients, hepatocellular carcinoma was present in approximately 20, melanoma in roughly 15, renal cell carcinoma in 9 and head and neck cancer in 9. In the dose-escalation cohort, 82.7% of patients were male, and the mean age was 60 years with a range of roughly 20 to 80. Prior anti-PD-1, anti-PD-L1 or anti-CTLA-4 therapy was permitted, and checkpoint inhibitors had been received by approximately 39% of dose-escalation patients. Partial responses were achieved by three dose-escalation patients, of whom one had hepatocellular carcinoma and two had cutaneous melanoma. Peripheral TCRbeta sequencing was intended to test whether TCR sequence diversity was altered and clonal T-cell expansion was caused by ivuxolimab. The paper describes the monotherapy dose-escalation part (N ≈ 50 patients) of the phase I trial of ivuxolimab.

General study outcomes and caveats: Partial responders in the 0.1-3.0 mg/kg groups had among the lowest normalized peripheral clonal expansion, especially among CD8+ T cells. After ivuxolimab, CD8+ T cells had more expanded clones than CD4+ T cells on average. At doses of 0.1 to 3.0 mg/kg, clonal expansion of both CD4+ and CD8+ blood T cells was observed from baseline to week 6. Low levels of normalized T-cell clonal expansion were also seen in some nonresponding patients. The antigen specificity of the clonally expanded peripheral T cells was not determined.

Genomic DNA was isolated from the sorted cells so that the TCRbeta CDR3 region could be sequenced. TCRbeta CDR3 regions were sequenced using the immunoSEQ Assay. TCRdb carries this immuneACCESS record with in-frame sequences only. Its versions omit some clonotypes, under half of them owing to an unresolved V gene in the studies checked, with the rest unexplained. This sample comprises tens of thousands of clones, roughly 87% of them detected only once. About 0.3% of the sample belongs to the ten largest clones. The trial excluded patients who had a history of autoimmune disease or who were on systemic immunosuppression. Peripheral blood for TCR sequencing was drawn from every dose cohort at baseline, at cycle 4 day 1 and at cycle 7 day 1. The samples were drawn from a first-in-human, open-label, multicenter phase I dose-escalation trial of ivuxolimab. The trial enrolled adults with locally advanced or metastatic head and neck squamous cell, hepatocellular, melanoma or renal cell carcinoma. Before TCR sequencing, CD4+ and CD8+ T cells were separately sorted from peripheral blood.

CDR1 and CDR2 are read off the germline V gene (reference sequence) as LNHDA and SQIVND. V is cut by 5 bases and J by 1 base, and the space between the germline ends is 14 bases. There are 15 amino acids in the CDR3, from cysteine to phenylalanine inclusive. The only DNA kept is the CDR3, 45 bases in frame from the first base. The source was CD4+ or CD8+ T cells sorted from blood, collected in a trial of the OX40 agonist ivuxolimab. The sequence is built from TRBV19 and TRBJ1-1; D gene: possibly TRBD1, on 6 matching bases. The TCR originated in an adult with an advanced solid tumor such as melanoma, head and neck, liver or kidney cancer. The DNA reads as follows: TGTGCCAGTAGTGATGAGCCGGGACAGAACACTGAAGCTTTCTTT. This encodes CASSDEPGQNTEAFF.